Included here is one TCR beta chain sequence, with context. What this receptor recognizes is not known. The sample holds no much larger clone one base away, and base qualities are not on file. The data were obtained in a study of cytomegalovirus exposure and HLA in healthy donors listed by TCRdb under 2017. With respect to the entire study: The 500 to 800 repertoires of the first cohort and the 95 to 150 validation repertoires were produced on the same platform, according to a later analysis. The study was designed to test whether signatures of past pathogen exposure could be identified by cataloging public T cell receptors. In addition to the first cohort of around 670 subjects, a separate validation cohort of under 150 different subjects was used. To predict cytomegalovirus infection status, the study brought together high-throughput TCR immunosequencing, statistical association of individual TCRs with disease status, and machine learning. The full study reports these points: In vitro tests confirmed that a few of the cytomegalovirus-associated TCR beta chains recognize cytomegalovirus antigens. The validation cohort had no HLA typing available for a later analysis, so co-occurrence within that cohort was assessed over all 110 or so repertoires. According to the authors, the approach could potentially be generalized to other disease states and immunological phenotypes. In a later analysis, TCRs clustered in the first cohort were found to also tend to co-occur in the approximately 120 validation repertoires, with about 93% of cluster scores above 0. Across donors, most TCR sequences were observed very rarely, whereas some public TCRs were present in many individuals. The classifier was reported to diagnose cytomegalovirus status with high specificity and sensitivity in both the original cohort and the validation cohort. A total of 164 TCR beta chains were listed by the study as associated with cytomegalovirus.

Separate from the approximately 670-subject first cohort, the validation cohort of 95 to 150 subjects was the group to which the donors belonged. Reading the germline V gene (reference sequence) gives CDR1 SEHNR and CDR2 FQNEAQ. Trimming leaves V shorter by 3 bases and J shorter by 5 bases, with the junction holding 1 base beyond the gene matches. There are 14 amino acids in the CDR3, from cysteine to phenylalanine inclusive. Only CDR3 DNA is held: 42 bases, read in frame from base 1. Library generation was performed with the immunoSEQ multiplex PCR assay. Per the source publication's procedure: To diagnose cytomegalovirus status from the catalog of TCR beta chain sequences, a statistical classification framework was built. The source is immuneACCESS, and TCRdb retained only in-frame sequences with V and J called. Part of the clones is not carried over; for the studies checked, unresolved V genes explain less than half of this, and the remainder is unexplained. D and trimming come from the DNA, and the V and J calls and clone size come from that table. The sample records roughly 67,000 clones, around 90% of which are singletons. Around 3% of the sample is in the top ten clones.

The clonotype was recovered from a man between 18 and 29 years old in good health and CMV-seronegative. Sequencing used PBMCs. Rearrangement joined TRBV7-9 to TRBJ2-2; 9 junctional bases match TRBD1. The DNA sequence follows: TGTGCCAGCAGCTTGACAGGGGGAACCGGGGAGCTGTTTTTT. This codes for CASSLTGGTGELFF.